This T cell receptor beta chain comes out of a study of CD8 T cells in Susac syndrome. The CDR3 totals 15 residues. V dropped 3 bases and J dropped 0 bases, with 15 bases sitting between them. The germline V gene encodes CDR1 SQVTM and CDR2 ANQGSEA. This clonotype turned up a few times. CD8+ and CD4+ T cells circulating in blood were sequenced for TCR beta. The controls were healthy donors who were matched for age and sex. Reverse transcription of 0.5 to 1 ug RNA was performed with random hexamers. With immunoSEQ multiplex PCR, TCR beta CDR3 was amplified across 54 Vbeta and 13 Jbeta. TCRdb redid the calling of the immunoSEQ multiplex PCR reads with MiXCR, one entry per CDR3 protein. This sample yields some 190,000 distinct CDR3 sequences, of which about 95% are seen a single time; 0.085% to 0.13% belongs to the top ten.

The rearrangement links TRBV29-1 to TRBJ2-7, with TRBD2 as a possible D gene (6 bases). This TCR derives from a human donor in good health. Sequencing was carried out using CD4+ T cells from PBMCs. This CDR3 reads CSVEGRGLTSYEQYF. The CDR3 bases are TGCAGCGTTGAGGGTAGGGGACTGACCTCCTACGAGCAGTACTTC.